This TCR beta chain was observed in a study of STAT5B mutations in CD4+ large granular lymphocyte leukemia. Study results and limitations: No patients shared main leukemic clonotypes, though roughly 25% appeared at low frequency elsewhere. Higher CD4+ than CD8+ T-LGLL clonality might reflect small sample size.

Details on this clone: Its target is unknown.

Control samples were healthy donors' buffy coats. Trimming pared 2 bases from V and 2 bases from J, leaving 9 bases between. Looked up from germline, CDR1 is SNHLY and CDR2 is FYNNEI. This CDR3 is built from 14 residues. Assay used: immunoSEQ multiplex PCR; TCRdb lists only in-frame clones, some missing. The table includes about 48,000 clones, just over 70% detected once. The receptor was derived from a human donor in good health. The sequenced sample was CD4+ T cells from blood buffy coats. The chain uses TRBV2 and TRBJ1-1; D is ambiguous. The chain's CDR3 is CASSELASNTEAFF. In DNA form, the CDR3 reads TGTGCCAGCAGTGAATTGGCCAGCAACACTGAAGCTTTCTTT. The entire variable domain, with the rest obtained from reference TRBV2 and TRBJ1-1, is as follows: EPEVTQTPSHQVTQMGQEVILRCVPISNHLYFYWYRQILGQKVEFLVSFYNNEISEKSEIFDDQFSVERPDGSNFTLKIRSTKLEDSAMYFCASSELASNTEAFFGQGTRLTVV.